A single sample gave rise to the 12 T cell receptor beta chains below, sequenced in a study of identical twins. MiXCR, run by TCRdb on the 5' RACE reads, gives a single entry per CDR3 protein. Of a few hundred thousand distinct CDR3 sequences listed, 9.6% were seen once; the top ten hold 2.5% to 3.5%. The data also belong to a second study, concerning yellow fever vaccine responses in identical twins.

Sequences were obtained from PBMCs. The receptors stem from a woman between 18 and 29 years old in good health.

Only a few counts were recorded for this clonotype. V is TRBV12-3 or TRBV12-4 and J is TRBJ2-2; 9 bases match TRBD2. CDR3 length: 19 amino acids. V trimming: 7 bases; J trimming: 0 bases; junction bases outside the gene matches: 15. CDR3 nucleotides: TGTGCCAGCAATCCCGCACCGGGACTAGCATCCGCGAACACCGGGGAGCTGTTTTTT. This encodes CASNPAPGLASANTGELFF.

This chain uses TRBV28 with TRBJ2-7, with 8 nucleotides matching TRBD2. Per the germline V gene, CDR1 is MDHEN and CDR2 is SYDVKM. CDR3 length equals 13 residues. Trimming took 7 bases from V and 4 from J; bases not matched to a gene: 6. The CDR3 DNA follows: TGTGCCAGCATTCCCCCGGGGGGGTACGAGCAGTACTTC. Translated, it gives CASIPPGGYEQYF.

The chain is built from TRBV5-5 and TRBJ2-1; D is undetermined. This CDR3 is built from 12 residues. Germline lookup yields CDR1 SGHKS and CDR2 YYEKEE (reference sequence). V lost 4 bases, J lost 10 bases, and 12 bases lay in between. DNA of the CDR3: TGTGCCAGCAGCCGTGGGTCTTCGGAGCAGTTCTTC. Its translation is CASSRGSSEQFF.

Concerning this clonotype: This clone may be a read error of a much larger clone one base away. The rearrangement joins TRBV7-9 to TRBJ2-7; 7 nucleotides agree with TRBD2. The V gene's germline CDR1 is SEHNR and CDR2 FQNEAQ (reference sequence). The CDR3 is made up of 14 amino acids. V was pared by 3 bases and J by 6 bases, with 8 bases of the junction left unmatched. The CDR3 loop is CASSFGPAGTEQYF. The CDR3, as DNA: TGTGCCAGCAGCTTCGGTCCAGCGGGAACCGAGCAGTACTTC.

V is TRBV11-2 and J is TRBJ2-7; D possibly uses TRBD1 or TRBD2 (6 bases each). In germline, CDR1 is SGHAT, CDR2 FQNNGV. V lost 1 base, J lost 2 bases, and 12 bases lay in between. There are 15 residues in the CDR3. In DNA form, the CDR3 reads TGTGCCAGCAGCTTAGTAATAGGGGGGACCTACGAGCAGTACTTC. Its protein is CASSLVIGGTYEQYF.

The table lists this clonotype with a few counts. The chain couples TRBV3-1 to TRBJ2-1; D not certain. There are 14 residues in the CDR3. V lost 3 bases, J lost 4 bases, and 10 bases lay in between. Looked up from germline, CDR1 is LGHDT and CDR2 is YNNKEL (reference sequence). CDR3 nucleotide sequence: TGTGCCAGCAGCCATTTAGAACGATACAATGAGCAGTTCTTC. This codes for CASSHLERYNEQFF.

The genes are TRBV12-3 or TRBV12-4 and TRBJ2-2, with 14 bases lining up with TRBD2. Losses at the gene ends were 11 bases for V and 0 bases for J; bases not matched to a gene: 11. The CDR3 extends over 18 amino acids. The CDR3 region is CAFSSRLAGGTNTGELFF. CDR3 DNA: TGTGCCTTCAGTTCTAGACTAGCGGGAGGGACGAACACCGGGGAGCTGTTTTTT.

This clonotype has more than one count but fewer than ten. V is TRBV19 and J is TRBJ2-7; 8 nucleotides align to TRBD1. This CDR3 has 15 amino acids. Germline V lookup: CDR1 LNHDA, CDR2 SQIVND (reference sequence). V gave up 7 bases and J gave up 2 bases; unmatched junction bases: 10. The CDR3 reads CASILDGQGPYEQYF. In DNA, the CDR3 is TGTGCCAGTATTTTAGACGGACAGGGTCCCTACGAGCAGTACTTC.

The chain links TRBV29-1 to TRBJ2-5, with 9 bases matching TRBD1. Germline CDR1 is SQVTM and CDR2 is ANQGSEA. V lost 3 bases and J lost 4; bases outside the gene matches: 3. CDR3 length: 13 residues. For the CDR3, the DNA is TGCAGCGTTGATCGGACAGGGGCAGAGACCCAGTACTTC. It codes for CSVDRTGAETQYF.

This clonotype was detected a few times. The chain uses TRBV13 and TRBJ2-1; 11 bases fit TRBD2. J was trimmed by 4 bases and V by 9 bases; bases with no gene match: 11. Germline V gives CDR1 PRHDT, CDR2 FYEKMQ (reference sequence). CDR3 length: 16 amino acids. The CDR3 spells CASRAGRLAGYNEQFF. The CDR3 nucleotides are TGTGCCAGTCGAGCGGGGCGACTAGCGGGGTACAATGAGCAGTTCTTC.

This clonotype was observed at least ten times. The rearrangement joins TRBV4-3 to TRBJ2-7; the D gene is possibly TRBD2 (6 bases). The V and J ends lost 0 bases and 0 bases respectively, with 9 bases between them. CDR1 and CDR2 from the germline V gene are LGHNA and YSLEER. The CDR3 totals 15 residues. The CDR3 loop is CASSQDSGASYEQYF. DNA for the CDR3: TGCGCCAGCAGCCAAGACTCGGGAGCCTCCTACGAGCAGTACTTC.

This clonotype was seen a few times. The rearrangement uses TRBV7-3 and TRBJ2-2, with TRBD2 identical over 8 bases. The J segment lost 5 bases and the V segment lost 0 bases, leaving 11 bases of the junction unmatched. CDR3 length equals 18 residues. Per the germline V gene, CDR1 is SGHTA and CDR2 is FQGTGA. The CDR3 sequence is CASSLTGLGGIWTGELFF. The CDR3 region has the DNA TGTGCCAGCAGCTTAACGGGACTAGGTGGGATTTGGACCGGGGAGCTGTTTTTT.